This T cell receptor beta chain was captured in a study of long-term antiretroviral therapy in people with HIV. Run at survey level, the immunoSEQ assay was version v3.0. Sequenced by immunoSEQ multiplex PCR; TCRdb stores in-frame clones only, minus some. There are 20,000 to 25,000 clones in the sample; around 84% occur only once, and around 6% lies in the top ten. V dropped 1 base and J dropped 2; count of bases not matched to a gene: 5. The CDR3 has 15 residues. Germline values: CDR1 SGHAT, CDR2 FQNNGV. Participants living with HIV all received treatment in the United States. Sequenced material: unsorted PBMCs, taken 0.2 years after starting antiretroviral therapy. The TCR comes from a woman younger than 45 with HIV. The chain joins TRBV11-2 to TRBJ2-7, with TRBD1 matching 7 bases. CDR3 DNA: TGTGCCAGCAGCTTAGTTGGGACAGCGGCCTACGAGCAGTACTTC. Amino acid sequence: CASSLVGTAAYEQYF.